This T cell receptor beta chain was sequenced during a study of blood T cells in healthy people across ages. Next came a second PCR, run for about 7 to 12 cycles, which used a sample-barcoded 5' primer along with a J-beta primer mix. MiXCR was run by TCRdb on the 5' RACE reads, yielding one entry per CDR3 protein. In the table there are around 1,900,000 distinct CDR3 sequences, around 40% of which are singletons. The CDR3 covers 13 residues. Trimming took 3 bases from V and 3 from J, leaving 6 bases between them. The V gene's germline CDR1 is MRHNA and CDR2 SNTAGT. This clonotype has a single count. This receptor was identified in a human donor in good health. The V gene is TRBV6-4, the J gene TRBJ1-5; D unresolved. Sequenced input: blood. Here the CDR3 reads CASSEQHNQPQHF. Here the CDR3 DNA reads TGTGCCAGCAGTGAACAGCACAATCAGCCCCAGCATTTT.